This passage covers 18 T cell receptor beta chains from one sample sequenced in a study of tumor-infiltrating lymphocytes in primary liver carcinoma. Co-extraction yielded RNA and DNA from about 20-30 mg of unsorted bulk tissue. The researchers produced TCR beta cDNA from roughly 500 ng total RNA with a constant-region primer. Employing slightly modified ARM-PCR, three nested multiplex PCR rounds were run, and these gave rise to the TCR beta libraries. Researchers ran the first two PCR rounds for around 10 cycles each with TRBV1-TRBV30 forward primers and a C-beta reverse primer. TCRdb ran MiXCR on the multiplex PCR reads and lists one entry per CDR3 protein. The sample gives more than 55,000 distinct CDR3 sequences, roughly 70% of which show up once; 55% to 70% is in the top ten. The sequenced sample was liver tumor tissue from sampling region 2. As to subset: tumor region T2, inferior pole. The receptors were gathered from a man aged 35 to 55 with primary liver carcinoma and hepatitis B virus infection.

For this clonotype: A junction end diverges from the germline sequence, so it may reflect a read error. V usage is TRBV5-5 and J usage is TRBJ2-3, with unresolved D. The CDR3 runs to 13 residues. Germline assignment: CDR1 SGHKS and CDR2 YYEKEE (reference sequence). The CDR3: CVSSSGGEDTQYF. CDR3 DNA sequence: TGTGTCAGCAGCTCGGGTGGGGAAGATACGCAATATTTT.

Details on this clonotype: The conserved phenylalanine or tryptophan is not found at the CDR3 terminus, so this likely reflects a read error. CDR3 in amino acids: CASSQEPGEGYEQYL. CDR3 DNA: TGCGCCAGCAGCCAAGAACCTGGCGAAGGATACGAGCAGTACCTC. The V and J genes are TRBV4-3 and TRBJ2-7; no clear D gene. Trimming removed 0 bases at V and 4 bases at J, with 13 bases between. Germline lookup yields CDR1 LGHNA and CDR2 YSLEER. This CDR3 is built from 15 residues.

This clonotype has more than one count but fewer than ten. This sequence joins TRBV5-5 and TRBJ2-2; TRBD1 matches at 8 bases. V lost 0 bases to trimming and J lost 0 bases; unmatched junction nucleotides: 10. The germline CDR1 and CDR2 sequences are SGHKS and YYEKEE (reference sequence). The length of the CDR3 is 19 residues. CDR3 loop: CASSLAQGAPKTNTGELFF. In DNA, the CDR3 is TGTGCCAGCAGCTTGGCCCAGGGGGCACCAAAGACGAACACCGGGGAGCTGTTTTTT. The whole variable domain, filled in from reference TRBV5-5 and TRBJ2-2, reads DAGVTQSPTHLIKTRGQQVTLRCSPISGHKSVSWYQQVLGQGPQFIFQYYEKEERGRGNFPDRFSARQFPNYSSELNVNALLLGDSALYLCASSLAQGAPKTNTGELFFGEGSRLTVL.

A word on this clonotype: A junction boundary mismatches the germline segment, possibly from a read error. The gene calls are TRBV12-3 or TRBV12-4 and TRBJ2-1; D remains unclear. This CDR3 contains 13 residues. The CDR3 here is CVSTLEQNNEQFF. The CDR3 DNA reads as TGTGTCAGCACTCTCGAACAGAACAATGAGCAGTTCTTC.

Note on this clonotype: A much larger clone differs by one base, so this may be a read error. The chain employs TRBV29-1 and TRBJ2-3; 8 nucleotides align to TRBD2. Germline CDR1 reads SQVTM; CDR2 reads ANQGSEA. The CDR3 length is 14 residues. The DNA of the CDR3 is TGCAGCGTTGAGGGTAGCGGGAACGCAGATACGCATTATTTT. Its protein product is CSVEGSGNADTHYF.

CDR3 bases: TGCGCCAGCAGCCAAGAGTTCGGGAAAAGAACTGAAGCTTTCTTT. It yields the protein CASSQEFGKRTEAFF. The chain carries TRBV4-3 and TRBJ1-1; D unclear. CDR3 length: 15 amino acids. Germline CDR1 and CDR2: LGHNA and YSLEER. V was cut by 0 bases and J by 5 bases, with 13 bases left in between.

As concerns this clonotype: Its ends do not fully match the called genes, so a read error is possible. The chain couples TRBV4-3 to TRBJ2-7, with D uncertain. The CDR3 covers 15 residues. Germline loops: CDR1 LGHNA, CDR2 YSLEER. Here the CDR3 DNA reads TGCGCCAGCAGCCGAGATTTGTCCCGCTCATACGAGCAATACTTC. Translated: CASSRDLSRSYEQYF.

This clonotype was detected once. The chain links TRBV6-5 to TRBJ1-1; no firm D call. The CDR3 loop spans 13 amino acids. V lost 11 bases and J 3 bases, leaving 16 bases between the germline ends. CDR1 MNHEY and CDR2 SVGAGI come from the germline V gene. The CDR3: CAGCRNEDTEAFF. The DNA of the CDR3 is TGTGCCGGCTGTAGAAATGAGGACACTGAAGCTTTCTTT.

The rearrangement links TRBV5-1 to TRBJ2-7; D call uncertain. The CDR3 length is 14 residues. CDR1 and CDR2 (germline): SGHRS, YFSETQ. Trimming shortened V by 6 bases and J by 7 bases, and 20 bases separated the two germline ends. The CDR3: CASTLDRVVREQYF. The CDR3, as DNA: TGCGCCAGCACATTGGATAGGGTGGTCCGAGAGCAGTACTTC.

The rearrangement links TRBV11-2 to TRBJ2-7; possibly TRBD2 for D (5 bases). V lost 3 bases and J 4 bases, leaving 13 bases between the germline ends. CDR1 and CDR2 (germline): SGHAT, FQNNGV. The CDR3 runs 14 residues. The CDR3 DNA reads as TGTGCCAGCAGCTTCGCAGCTAGCTGGTACGAGCAGTACTTC. Protein product: CASSFAASWYEQYF.

This clonotype was counted once. The genes are TRBV4-3 and TRBJ2-3; the match to TRBD2 covers 10 bases. This CDR3 is built from 19 residues. V trimming: 1 base; J trimming: 6 bases; junction bases outside the gene matches: 16. Per germline, CDR1 LGHNA and CDR2 YSLEER. The CDR3 loop is CASSQGVDRASGRWDTQYF. The CDR3, as DNA: TGCGCCAGCAGCCAAGGTGTTGACCGGGCTAGCGGGAGATGGGATACGCAGTATTTT.

On this clonotype: Just one base apart from a much larger clone, this may be a read error. The chain is built from TRBV6-4 and TRBJ1-5, with a weak D call TRBD1 (5 bases). Deletions cut 5 bases from V and 7 bases from J, with 15 bases between. Germline CDR1 and CDR2: MRHNA and SNTAGT. CDR3 size: 14 residues. The CDR3 loop is CASSKGREQQPQHF. The CDR3, as DNA: TGTGCCAGCAGTAAAGGCAGGGAGCAGCAGCCCCAGCATTTT.

This clonotype was observed many times. This chain connects TRBV6-5 to TRBJ2-7, with a possible D match to TRBD1 (6 bases). V was trimmed by 7 bases and J by 0 bases, leaving 10 bases between them. The CDR3 has 13 amino acids. Germline lookup yields CDR1 MNHEY and CDR2 SVGAGI. The CDR3 nucleotides are TGTGCCAGCACTGGGACATCCTCCTACGAGCAGTACTTC. Translation: CASTGTSSYEQYF.

Of note for this clonotype: A read error may account for a junction end that differs from germline. The rearrangement links TRBV12-3 or TRBV12-4 to TRBJ1-5; D uncertain. CDR3 length: 14 residues. The DNA of the CDR3 is TGTGTCAGCAGTTTAGATGAGGGCAATCAGCTCCAGCATTTT. This encodes CVSSLDEGNQLQHF.

A note on this clonotype: The junction and the germline gene differ at one end; a read error may be behind it. The genes are TRBV11-1 and TRBJ2-4; D may correspond to TRBD1 or TRBD2 (5 bases each). The CDR3 extends over 17 amino acids. Germline V gene sequence: CDR1 SGHAT, CDR2 FQDESV (reference sequence). The CDR3 DNA reads as TGTGCCAGCAGTTTTCCCGGGGCTAACGGGACCAAAAACATTCACTACTTC. Its protein product is CASSFPGANGTKNIHYF.

This chain uses TRBV5-4 with TRBJ2-7; 8 bases map to TRBD1. This CDR3 has 16 amino acids. The V gene's germline CDR1 is SGHNT and CDR2 YYREEE (reference sequence). Trimming took 0 bases from V and 6 from J; bases not matched to a gene: 11. The CDR3 coding sequence is TGTGCCAGCAGCTTGGCCCCAGGACAGGGCATAGGCGAGCAGTACTTC. Its protein is CASSLAPGQGIGEQYF. The whole variable domain, filled in from reference TRBV5-4 and TRBJ2-7, reads ETGVTQSPTHLIKTRGQQVTLRCSSQSGHNTVSWYQQALGQGPQFIFQYYREEENGRGNFPPRFSGLQFPNYSSELNVNALELDDSALYLCASSLAPGQGIGEQYFGPGTRLTVT.

This clonotype has just a few counts. The chain carries TRBV28 and TRBJ2-2, with a possible D match to TRBD1 (6 bases). Germline CDR1 and CDR2: MDHEN and SYDVKM. The CDR3 totals 17 residues. The V end lost 3 bases, the J end lost 0 bases, and 14 bases lay between the germline ends. Written as DNA, the CDR3 is TGTGCCAGCAGTTTTGATTGGGGACATTCGAACACCGGGGAGCTGTTTTTT. Amino acids: CASSFDWGHSNTGELFF. The complete variable domain, with remaining parts taken from reference TRBV28 and TRBJ2-2, reads DVKVTQSSRYLVKRTGEKVFLECVQDMDHENMFWYRQDPGLGLRLIYFSYDVKMKEKGDIPEGYSVSREKKERFSLILESASTNQTSMYLCASSFDWGHSNTGELFFGEGSRLTVL.

Note on this clonotype: The final CDR3 position lacks the conserved phenylalanine or tryptophan, pointing to a likely read error. The chain combines TRBV10-3 with TRBJ1-5; D is unresolved. The CDR3 covers 14 residues. The germline V gene has CDR1 ENHRY and CDR2 SYGVKD. CDR3 sequence (DNA): TGTGCCTTCAGTGAGTATGAGGGTGATCAGCCCCAGCATCTT. This gives the protein CAFSEYEGDQPQHL.